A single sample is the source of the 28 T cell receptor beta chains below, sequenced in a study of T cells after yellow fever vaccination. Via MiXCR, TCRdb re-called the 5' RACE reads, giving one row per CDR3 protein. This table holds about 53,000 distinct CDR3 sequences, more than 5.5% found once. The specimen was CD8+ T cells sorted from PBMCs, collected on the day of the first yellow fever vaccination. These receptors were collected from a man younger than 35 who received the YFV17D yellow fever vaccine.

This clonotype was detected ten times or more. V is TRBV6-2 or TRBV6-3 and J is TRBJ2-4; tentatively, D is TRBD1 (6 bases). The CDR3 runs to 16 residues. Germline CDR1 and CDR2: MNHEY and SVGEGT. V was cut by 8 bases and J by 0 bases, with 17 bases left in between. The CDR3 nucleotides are TGTGCCAGCTGGGGAACGGGACACTTAGCCAAAAACATTCAGTACTTC. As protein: CASWGTGHLAKNIQYF.

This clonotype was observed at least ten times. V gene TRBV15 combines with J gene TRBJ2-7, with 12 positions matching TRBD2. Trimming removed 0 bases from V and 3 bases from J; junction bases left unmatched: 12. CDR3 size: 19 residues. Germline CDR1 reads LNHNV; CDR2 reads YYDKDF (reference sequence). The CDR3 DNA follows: TGTGCCACCAGCAGAGACCTGACTAGCGGGGGCTTAGCCCTCTACGAGCAGTACTTC. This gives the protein CATSRDLTSGGLALYEQYF.

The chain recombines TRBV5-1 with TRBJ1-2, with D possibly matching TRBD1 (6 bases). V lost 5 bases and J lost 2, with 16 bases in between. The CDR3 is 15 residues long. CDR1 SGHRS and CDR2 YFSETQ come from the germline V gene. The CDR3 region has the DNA TGCGCCAGCAGTCTTCTTCCGGGACACAACTATGGCTACACCTTC. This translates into CASSLLPGHNYGYTF.

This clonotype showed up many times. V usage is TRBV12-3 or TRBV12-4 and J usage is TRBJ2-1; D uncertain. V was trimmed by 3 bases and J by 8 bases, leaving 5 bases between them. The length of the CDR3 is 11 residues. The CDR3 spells CASSFGDEQFF. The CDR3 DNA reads TGTGCCAGCAGTTTCGGAGATGAGCAGTTCTTC.

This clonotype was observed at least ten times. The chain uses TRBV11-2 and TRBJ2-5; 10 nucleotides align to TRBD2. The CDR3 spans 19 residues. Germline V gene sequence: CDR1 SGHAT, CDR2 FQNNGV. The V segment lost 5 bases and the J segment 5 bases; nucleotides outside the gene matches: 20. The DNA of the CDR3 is TGTGCCAGCAGCCCCTATCCGGGGTCCAGCGGGGGGGCCAAGGAGACCCAGTACTTC. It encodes CASSPYPGSSGGAKETQYF.

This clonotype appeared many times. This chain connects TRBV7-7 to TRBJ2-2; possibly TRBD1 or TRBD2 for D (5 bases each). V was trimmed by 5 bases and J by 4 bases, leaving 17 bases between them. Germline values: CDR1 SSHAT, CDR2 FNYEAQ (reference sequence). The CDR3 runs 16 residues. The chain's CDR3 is CASSTGRSDSTGELFF. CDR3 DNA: TGTGCCAGCAGCACGGGGCGGTCAGATAGCACCGGGGAGCTGTTTTTT.

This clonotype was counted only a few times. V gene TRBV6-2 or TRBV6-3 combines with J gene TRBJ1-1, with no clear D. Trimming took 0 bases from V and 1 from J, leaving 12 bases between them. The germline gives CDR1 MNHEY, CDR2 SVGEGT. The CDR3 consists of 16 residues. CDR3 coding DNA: TGTGCCAGCAGTTACTCTTCGGCCAGATCGAACACTGAAGCTTTCTTT. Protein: CASSYSSARSNTEAFF.

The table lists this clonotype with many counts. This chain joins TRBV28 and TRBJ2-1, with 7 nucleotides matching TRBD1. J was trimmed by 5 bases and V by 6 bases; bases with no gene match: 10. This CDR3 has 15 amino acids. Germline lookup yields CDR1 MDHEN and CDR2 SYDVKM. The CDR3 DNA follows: TGTGCCAGCAGCCACTACAGGGGACCAAACAATGAGCAGTTCTTC. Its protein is CASSHYRGPNNEQFF.

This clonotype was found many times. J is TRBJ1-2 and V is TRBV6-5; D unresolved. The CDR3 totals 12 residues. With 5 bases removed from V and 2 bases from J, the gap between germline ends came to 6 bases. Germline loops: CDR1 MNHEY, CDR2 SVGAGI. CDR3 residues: CASSPQNYGYTF. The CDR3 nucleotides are TGTGCCAGCAGTCCACAGAACTATGGCTACACCTTC.

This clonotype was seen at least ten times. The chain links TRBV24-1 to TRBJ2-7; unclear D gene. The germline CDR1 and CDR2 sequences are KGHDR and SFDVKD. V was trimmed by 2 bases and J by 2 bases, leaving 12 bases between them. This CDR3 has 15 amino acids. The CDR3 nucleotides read TGTGCCACCAGTGATTCCGCCGCCAACCCCTACGAGCAGTACTTC. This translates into CATSDSAANPYEQYF.

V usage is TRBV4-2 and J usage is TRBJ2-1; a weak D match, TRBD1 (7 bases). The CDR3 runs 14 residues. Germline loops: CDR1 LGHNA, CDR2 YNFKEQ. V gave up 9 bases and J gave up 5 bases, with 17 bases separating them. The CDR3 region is CARGPAGQHNEQFF. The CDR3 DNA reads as TGTGCCAGGGGCCCCGCGGGACAGCACAATGAGCAGTTCTTC.

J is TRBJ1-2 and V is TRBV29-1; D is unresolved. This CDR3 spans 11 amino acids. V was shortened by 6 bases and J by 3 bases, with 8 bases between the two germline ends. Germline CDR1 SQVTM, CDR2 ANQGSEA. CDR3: CSVRVDYGYTF. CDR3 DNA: TGCAGCGTAAGGGTAGACTATGGCTACACCTTC. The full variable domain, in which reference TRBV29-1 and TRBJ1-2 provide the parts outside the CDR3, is SAVISQKPSRDICQRGTSLTIQCQVDSQVTMMFWYRQQPGQSLTLIATANQGSEATYESGFVIDKFPISRPNLTFSTLTVSNMSPEDSSIYLCSVRVDYGYTFGSGTRLTVV.

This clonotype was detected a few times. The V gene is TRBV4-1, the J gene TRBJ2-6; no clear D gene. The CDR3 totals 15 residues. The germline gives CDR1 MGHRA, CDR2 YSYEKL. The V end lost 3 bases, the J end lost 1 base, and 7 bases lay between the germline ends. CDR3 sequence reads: CASSQARSGANVLTF. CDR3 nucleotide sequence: TGCGCCAGCAGCCAGGCAAGGTCTGGGGCCAACGTCCTGACTTTC.

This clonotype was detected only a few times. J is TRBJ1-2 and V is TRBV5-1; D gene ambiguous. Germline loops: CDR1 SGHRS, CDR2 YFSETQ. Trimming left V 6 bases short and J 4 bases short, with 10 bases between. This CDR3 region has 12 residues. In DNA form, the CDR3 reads TGCGCCAGCACGGACGGATCCTATGGCTACACCTTC. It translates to CASTDGSYGYTF.

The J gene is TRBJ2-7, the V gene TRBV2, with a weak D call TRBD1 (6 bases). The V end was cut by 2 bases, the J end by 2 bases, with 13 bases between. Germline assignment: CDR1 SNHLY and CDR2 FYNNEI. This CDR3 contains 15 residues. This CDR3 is CASSERAGDTYEQYV. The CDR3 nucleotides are TGTGCCAGCAGTGAACGAGCAGGGGATACCTACGAGCAGTACGTC.

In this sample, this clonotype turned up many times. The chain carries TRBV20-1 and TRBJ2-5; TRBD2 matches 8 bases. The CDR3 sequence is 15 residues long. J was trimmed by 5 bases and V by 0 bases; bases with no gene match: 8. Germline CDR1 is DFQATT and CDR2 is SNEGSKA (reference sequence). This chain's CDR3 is CSARDGGGPLETQYF. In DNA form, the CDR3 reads TGCAGTGCTAGAGACGGCGGGGGGCCCTTGGAGACCCAGTACTTC.

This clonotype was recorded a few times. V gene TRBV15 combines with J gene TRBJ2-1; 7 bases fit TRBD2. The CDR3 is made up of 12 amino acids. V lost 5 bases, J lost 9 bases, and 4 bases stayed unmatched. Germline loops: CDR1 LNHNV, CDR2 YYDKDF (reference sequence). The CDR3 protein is CATSRGTIEQFF. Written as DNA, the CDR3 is TGTGCCACCAGCCGGGGGACTATTGAGCAGTTCTTC.

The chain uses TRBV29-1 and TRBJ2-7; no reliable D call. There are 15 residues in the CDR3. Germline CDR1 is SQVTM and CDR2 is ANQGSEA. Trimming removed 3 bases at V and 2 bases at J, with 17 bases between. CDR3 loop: CSVDVEKHPPYEQYV. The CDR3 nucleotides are TGCAGCGTTGACGTAGAGAAACATCCTCCCTACGAGCAGTACGTC.

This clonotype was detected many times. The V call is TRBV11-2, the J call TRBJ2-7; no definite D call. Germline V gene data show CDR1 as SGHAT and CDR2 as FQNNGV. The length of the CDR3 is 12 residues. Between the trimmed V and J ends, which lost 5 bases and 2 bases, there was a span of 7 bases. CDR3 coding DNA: TGTGCCAGCAGCGGCATAACCTACGAGCAGTACTTC. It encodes CASSGITYEQYF.

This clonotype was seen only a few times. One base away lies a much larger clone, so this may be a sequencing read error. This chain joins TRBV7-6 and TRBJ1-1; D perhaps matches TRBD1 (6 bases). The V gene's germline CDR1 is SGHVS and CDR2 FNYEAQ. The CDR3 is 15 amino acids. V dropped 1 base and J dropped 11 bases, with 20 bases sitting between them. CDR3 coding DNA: TGTGCCAGCAGCTTAGGGGAGGGTTTCACAGGGATGGCTTTCTTT. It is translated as CASSLGEGFTGMAFF.

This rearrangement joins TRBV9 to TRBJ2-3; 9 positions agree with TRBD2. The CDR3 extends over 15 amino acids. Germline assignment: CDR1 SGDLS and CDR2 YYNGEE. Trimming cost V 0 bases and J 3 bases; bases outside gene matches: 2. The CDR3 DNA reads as TGTGCCAGCAGCGTAGAGGGACTAGCAACAGATACGCAGTATTTT. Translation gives CASSVEGLATDTQYF.

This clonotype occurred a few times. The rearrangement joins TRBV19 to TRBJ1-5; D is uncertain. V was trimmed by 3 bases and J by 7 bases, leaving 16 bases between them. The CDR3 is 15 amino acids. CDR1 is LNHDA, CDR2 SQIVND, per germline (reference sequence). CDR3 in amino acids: CASSILSEGNQPQHF. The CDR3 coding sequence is TGTGCCAGTAGTATTTTATCTGAAGGGAACCAGCCCCAGCATTTT. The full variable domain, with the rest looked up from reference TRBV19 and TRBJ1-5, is DGGITQSPKYLFRKEGQNVTLSCEQNLNHDAMYWYRQDPGQGLRLIYYSQIVNDFQKGDIAEGYSVSREKKESFPLTVTSAQKNPTAFYLCASSILSEGNQPQHFGDGTRLSIL.

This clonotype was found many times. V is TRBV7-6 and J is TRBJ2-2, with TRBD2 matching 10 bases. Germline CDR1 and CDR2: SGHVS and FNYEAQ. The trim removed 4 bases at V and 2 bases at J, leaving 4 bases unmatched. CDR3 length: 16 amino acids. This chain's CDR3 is CASSSTSGVNTGELFF. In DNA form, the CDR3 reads TGTGCCAGCAGCTCTACTAGCGGGGTAAACACCGGGGAGCTGTTTTTT.

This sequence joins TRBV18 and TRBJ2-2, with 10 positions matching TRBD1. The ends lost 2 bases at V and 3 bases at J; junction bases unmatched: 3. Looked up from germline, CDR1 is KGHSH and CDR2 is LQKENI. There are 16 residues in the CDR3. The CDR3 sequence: CASSPGTGVYTGELFF. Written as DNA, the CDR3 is TGTGCCAGCTCACCAGGGACAGGGGTTTACACCGGGGAGCTGTTTTTT.

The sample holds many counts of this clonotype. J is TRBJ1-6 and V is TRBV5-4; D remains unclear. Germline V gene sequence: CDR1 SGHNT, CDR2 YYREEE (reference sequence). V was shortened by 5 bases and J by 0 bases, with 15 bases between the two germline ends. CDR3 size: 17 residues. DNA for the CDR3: TGTGCCAGCAGTACCGGACGCCCCAGCTCCTATAATTCACCCCTCCACTTT. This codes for CASSTGRPSSYNSPLHF.

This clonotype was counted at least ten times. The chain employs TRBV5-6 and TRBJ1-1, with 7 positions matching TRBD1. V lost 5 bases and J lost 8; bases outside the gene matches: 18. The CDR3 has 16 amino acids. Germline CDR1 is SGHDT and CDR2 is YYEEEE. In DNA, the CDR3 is TGTGCCAGCAGTACCCTCGACAGGGCGCTTTTTCCCGAAGCTTTCTTT. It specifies CASSTLDRALFPEAFF.

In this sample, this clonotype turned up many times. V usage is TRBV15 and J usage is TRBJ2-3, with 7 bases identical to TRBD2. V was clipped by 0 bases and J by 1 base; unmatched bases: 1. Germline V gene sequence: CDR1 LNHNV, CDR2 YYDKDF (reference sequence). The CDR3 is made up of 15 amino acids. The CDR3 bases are TGTGCCACCAGCAGAGATCGGGGGGGCACAGATACGCAGTATTTT. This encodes CATSRDRGGTDTQYF.

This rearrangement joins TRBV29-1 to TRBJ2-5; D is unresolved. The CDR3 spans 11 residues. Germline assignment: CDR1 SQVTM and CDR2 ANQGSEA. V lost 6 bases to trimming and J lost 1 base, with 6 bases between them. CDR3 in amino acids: CSVNIQETQYF. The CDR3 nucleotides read TGCAGCGTGAACATCCAAGAGACCCAGTACTTC.